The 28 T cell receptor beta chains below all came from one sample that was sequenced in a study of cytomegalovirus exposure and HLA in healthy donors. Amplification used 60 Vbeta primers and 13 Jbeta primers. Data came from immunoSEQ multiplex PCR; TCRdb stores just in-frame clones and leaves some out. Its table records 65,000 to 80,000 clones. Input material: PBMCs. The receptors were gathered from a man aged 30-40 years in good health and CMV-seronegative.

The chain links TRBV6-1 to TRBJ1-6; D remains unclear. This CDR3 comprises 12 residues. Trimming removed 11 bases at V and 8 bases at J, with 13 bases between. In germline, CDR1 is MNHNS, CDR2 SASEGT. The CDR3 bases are TGTGCCGGTCGCGGCTGGGATTCACCCCTCCACTTT. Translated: CAGRGWDSPLHF.

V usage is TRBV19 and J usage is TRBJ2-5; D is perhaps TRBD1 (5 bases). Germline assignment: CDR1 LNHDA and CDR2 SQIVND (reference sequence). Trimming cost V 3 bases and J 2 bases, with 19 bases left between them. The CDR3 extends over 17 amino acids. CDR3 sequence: CASSMGRLVTLQETQYF. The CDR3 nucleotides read TGTGCCAGTAGTATGGGGCGGCTAGTGACGCTTCAAGAGACCCAGTACTTC. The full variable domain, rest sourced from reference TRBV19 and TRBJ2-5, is DGGITQSPKYLFRKEGQNVTLSCEQNLNHDAMYWYRQDPGQGLRLIYYSQIVNDFQKGDIAEGYSVSREKKESFPLTVTSAQKNPTAFYLCASSMGRLVTLQETQYFGPGTRLLVL.

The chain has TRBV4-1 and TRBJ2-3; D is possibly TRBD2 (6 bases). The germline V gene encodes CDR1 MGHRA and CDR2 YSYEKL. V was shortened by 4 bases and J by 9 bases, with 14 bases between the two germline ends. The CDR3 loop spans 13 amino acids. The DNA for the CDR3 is TGCGCCAGCAGCCGCACGGGGGACGGCACGCAGTATTTT. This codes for CASSRTGDGTQYF.

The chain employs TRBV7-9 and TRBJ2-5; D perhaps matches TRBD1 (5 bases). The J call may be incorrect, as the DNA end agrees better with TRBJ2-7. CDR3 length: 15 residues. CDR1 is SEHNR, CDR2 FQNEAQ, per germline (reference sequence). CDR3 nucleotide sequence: TGTGCCAGCAGTAAGTGGGGCAGAAACTCCTACGAGCAGTACTTC. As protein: CASSKWGRNSYEQYF.

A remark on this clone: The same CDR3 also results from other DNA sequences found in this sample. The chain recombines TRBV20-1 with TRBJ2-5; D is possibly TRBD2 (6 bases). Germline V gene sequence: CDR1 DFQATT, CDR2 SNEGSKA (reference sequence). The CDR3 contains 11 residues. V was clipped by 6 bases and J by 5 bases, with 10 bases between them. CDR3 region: CSAGRGETQYF. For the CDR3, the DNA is TGCAGTGCCGGCCGGGGGGAGACCCAGTACTTC.

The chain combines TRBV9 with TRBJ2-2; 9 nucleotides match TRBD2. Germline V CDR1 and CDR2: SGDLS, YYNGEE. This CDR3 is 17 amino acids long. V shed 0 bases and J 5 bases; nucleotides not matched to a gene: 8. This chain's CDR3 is CASSVGVLAGRTGELFF. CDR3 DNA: TGTGCCAGCAGCGTAGGAGTCCTAGCGGGACGGACCGGGGAGCTGTTTTTT.

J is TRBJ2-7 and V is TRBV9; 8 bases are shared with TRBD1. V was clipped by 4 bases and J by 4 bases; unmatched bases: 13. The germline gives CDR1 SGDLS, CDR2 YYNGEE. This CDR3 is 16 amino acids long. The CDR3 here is CASSPRQGLSPYEQYF. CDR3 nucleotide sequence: TGTGCCAGCAGCCCCCGACAGGGGCTCAGCCCATACGAGCAGTACTTC.

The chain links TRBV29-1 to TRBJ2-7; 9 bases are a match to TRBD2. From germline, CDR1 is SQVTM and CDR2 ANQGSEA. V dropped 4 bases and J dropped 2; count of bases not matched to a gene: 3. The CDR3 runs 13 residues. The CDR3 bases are TGCAGCGTTGGGGCGGGAGGGCCCTACGAGCAGTACTTC. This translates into CSVGAGGPYEQYF.

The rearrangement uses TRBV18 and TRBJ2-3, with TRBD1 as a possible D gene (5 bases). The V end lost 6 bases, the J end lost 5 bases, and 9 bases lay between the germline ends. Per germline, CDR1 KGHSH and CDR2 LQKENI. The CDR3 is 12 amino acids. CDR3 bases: TGTGCCAGCTCCCAACAGGAAGATACGCAGTATTTT. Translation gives CASSQQEDTQYF. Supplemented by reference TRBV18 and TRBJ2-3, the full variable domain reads NAGVMQNPRHLVRRRGQEARLRCSPMKGHSHVYWYRQLPEEGLKFMVYLQKENIIDESGMPKERFSAEFPKEGPSILRIQQVVRGDSAAYFCASSQQEDTQYFGPGTRLTVL.

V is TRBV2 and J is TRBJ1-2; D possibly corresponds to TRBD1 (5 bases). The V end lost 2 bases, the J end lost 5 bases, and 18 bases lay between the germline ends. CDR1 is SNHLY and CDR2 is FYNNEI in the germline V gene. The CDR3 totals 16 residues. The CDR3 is CASSEIGHAEMYGYTF. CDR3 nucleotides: TGTGCCAGCAGTGAAATAGGACACGCTGAAATGTATGGCTACACCTTC.

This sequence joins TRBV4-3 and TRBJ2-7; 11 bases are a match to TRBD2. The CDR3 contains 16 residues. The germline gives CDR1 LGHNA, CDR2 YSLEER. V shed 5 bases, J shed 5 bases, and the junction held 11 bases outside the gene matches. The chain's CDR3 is CASSIFVAGGRDEQYF. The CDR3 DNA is TGCGCCAGCAGCATTTTCGTAGCGGGAGGGCGGGACGAGCAGTACTTC.

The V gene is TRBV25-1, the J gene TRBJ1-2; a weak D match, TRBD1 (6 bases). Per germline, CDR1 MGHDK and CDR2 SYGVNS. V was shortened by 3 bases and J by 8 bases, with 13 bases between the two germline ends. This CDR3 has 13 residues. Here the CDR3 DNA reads TGTGCCAGCAGTGACTGGCAGGGGAAGGGCTACACCTTC. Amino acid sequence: CASSDWQGKGYTF.

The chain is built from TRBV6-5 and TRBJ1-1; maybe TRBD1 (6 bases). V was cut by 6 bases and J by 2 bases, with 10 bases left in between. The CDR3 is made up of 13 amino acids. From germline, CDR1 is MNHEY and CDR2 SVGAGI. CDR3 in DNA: TGTGCCAGCAGAGGACAGTTTAACACTGAAGCTTTCTTT. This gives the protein CASRGQFNTEAFF.

In nucleotides, the CDR3 is TGTGCCAGCGGGGGGACCCAGACCCAGTACTTC. Protein product: CASGGTQTQYF. The chain is built from TRBV2 and TRBJ2-5; maybe TRBD2 (6 bases). V lost 8 bases, J lost 6 bases, and 10 bases lay in between. This CDR3 spans 11 amino acids. Germline V CDR1 and CDR2: SNHLY, FYNNEI.

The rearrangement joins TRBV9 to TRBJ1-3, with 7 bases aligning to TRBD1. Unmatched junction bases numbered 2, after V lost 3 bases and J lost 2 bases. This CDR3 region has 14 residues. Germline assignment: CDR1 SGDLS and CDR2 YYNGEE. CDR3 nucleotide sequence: TGTGCCAGCAGCGGAGGGGGCCCTGGAAACACCATATATTTT. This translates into CASSGGGPGNTIYF.

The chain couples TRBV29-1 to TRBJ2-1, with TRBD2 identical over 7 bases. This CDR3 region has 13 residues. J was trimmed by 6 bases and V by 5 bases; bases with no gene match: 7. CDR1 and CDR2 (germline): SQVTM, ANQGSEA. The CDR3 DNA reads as TGCAGCGTTCTCAAGACTAGCTTCAATGAGCAGTTCTTC. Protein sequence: CSVLKTSFNEQFF.

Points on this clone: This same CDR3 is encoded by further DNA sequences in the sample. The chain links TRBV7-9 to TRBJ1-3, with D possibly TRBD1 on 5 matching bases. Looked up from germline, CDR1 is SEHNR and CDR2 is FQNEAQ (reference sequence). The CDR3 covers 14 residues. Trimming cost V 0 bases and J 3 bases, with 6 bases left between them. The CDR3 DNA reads TGTGCCAGCAGCTTAGCCGGGGGTGGAAACACCATATATTTT. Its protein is CASSLAGGGNTIYF.

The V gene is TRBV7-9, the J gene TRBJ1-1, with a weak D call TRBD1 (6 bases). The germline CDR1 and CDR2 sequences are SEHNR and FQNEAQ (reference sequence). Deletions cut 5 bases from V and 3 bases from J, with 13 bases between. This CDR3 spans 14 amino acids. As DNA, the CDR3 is TGTGCCAGCAGCCCAACAGGGTTGGACACTGAAGCTTTCTTT. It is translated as CASSPTGLDTEAFF.

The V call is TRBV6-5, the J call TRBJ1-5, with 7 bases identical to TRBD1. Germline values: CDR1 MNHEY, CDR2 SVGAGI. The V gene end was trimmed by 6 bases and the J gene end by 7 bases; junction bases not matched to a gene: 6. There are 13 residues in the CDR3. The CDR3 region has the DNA TGTGCCAGCAGGACAGGGAGAGGGCAGCCCCAGCATTTT. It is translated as CASRTGRGQPQHF.

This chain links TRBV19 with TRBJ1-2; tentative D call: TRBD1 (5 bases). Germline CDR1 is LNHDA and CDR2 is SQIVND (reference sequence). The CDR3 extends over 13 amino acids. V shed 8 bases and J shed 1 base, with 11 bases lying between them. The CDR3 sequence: CASRSRDNYGYTF. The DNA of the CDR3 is TGTGCCAGTCGGTCCAGGGATAACTATGGCTACACCTTC.

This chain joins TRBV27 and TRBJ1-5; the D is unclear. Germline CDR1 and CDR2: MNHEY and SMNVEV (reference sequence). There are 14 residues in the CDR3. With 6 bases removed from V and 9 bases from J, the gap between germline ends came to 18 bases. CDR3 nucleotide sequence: TGTGCCAGCAGAAAAGCAGGAGGTTTTGGGCCCCAGCATTTT. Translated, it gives CASRKAGGFGPQHF.

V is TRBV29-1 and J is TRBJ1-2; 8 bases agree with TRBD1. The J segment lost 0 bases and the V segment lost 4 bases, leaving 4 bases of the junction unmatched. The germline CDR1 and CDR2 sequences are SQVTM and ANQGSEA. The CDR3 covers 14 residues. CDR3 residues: CSVAQQGANYGYTF. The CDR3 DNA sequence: TGCAGCGTTGCACAACAGGGGGCTAACTATGGCTACACCTTC. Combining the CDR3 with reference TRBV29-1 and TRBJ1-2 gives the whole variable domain SAVISQKPSRDICQRGTSLTIQCQVDSQVTMMFWYRQQPGQSLTLIATANQGSEATYESGFVIDKFPISRPNLTFSTLTVSNMSPEDSSIYLCSVAQQGANYGYTFGSGTRLTVV.

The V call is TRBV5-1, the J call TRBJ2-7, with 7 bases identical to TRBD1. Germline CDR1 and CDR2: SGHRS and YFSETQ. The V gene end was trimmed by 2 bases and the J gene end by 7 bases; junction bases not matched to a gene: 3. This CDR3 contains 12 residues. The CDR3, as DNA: TGCGCCAGCAGCTTCTCACAGGGGGAGCAGTACTTC. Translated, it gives CASSFSQGEQYF.

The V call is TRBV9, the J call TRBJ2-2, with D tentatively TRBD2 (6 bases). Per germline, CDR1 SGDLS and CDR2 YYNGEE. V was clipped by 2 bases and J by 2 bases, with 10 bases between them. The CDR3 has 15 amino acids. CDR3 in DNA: TGTGCCAGCAGCGTGACGGGACTTAACACCGGGGAGCTGTTTTTT. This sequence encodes CASSVTGLNTGELFF.

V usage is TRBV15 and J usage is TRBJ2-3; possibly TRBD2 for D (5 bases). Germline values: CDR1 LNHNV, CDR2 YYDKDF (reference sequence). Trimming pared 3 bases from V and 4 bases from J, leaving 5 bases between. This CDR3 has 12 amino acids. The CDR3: CATSRRADTQYF. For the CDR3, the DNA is TGTGCCACCAGCAGGAGGGCAGATACGCAGTATTTT.

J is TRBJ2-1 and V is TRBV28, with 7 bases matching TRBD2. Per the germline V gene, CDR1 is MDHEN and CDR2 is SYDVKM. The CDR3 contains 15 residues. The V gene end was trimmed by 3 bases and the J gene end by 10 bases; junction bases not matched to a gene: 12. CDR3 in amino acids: CASSLKGAGLLEQFF. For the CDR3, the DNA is TGTGCCAGCAGTTTGAAGGGAGCGGGGCTTTTGGAGCAGTTCTTC.

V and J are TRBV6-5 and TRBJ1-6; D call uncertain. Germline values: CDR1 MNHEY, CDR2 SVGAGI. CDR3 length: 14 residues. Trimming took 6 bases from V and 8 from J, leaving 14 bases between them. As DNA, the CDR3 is TGTGCCAGCAGAGGAAGGGAGTTTCATTCACCCCTCCACTTT. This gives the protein CASRGREFHSPLHF.

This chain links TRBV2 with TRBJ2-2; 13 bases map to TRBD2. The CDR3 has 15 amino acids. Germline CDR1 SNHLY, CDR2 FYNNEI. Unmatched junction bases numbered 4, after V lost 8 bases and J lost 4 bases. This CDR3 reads CASGLAGVGTGELFF. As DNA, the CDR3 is TGTGCCAGCGGACTAGCGGGAGTTGGCACCGGGGAGCTGTTTTTT. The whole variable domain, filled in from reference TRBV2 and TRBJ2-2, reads EPEVTQTPSHQVTQMGQEVILRCVPISNHLYFYWYRQILGQKVEFLVSFYNNEISEKSEIFDDQFSVERPDGSNFTLKIRSTKLEDSAMYFCASGLAGVGTGELFFGEGSRLTVL.